These T cell receptor beta chains were read from a single sample in a study of vaccination and CD4 T cells after COVID-19. TCRdb reprocessed the PCR reads via MiXCR and lists one record per CDR3 protein. The sample shows more than 7,000 distinct CDR3 sequences, around 50% of them seen only once. These receptors have no identified antigens. Sequencing was carried out using CD4+ T cells from blood, cultured in vitro. These receptors originate from a human donor who had recovered from COVID-19. The CDR3 runs from the conserved cysteine through the conserved F or W. D genes are given only for firm matches. Clone size is not always given. Where it is, it says once, few, many or a class for expanded clones.

d_gene	abundance	v_gene	j_gene	CDR3aa	CDR3nt
TRBD1	.	TRBV6-1	TRBJ2-1	CASSEMGQTYNEQFF	TGTGCCAGCAGTGAAATGGGACAGACTTACAATGAGCAGTTCTTC
TRBD2	.	TRBV10-1	TRBJ2-1	CASSEVSGKTYNEQFF	TGCGCCAGCAGTGAGGTTAGCGGGAAAACCTACAATGAGCAGTTCTTC
.	.	TRBV7-8	TRBJ1-5	CASSLASGNQPQHF	TGTGCCAGCAGCCTCGCGTCTGGCAATCAGCCCCAGCATTTT
.	.	TRBV7-2	TRBJ1-4	CASSPGGPNEKLFF	TGTGCCAGCAGCCCAGGAGGGCCTAATGAAAAACTGTTTTTT
.	.	TRBV5-1	TRBJ2-5	CASSPRLQETQYF	TGCGCCAGCAGCCCACGCCTCCAAGAGACCCAGTACTTC
.	.	TRBV6-5	TRBJ1-2	CASSLFSGGRKNYGYTF	TGTGCCAGCAGTTTGTTCTCGGGTGGGCGCAAGAACTATGGCTACACCTTC
.	few	TRBV2	TRBJ2-1	CASRKGSDYNEQFF	TGTGCCAGCAGAAAGGGTAGCGACTACAATGAGCAGTTCTTC
.	.	TRBV20-1	TRBJ1-4	CSAARAATNEKLFF	TGCAGTGCCGCACGGGCGGCCACTAATGAAAAACTGTTTTTT
.	.	TRBV20-1	TRBJ1-1	CSARGAGSGPWGNTEAFF	TGCAGTGCTAGGGGTGCGGGGTCAGGGCCCTGGGGGAACACTGAAGCTTTCTTT
.	.	TRBV24-1	TRBJ2-7	CATSDSEGRYEQYF	TGTGCCACCAGTGATTCGGAGGGGAGGTACGAGCAGTACTTC
.	.	TRBV2	TRBJ1-1	CASSEGEWNTEAFF	TGTGCCAGCAGTGAGGGGGAATGGAACACTGAAGCTTTCTTT
.	.	TRBV5-6	TRBJ1-1	CASSMDPPNYAEAFF	TGTGCCAGCAGCATGGACCCCCCGAACTACGCTGAAGCTTTCTTT
.	.	TRBV6-1	TRBJ2-7	CASTWANTYEQYF	TGTGCCAGCACCTGGGCTAACACCTACGAGCAGTACTTC
.	.	TRBV2	TRBJ1-1	CASSEAPVEAFF	TGTGCCAGCAGTGAAGCGCCGGTGGAAGCTTTCTTT
TRBD1	.	TRBV7-2	TRBJ1-5	CASSLGTGAQPQHF	TGTGCCAGCAGCTTAGGGACAGGGGCCCAGCCCCAGCATTTT
.	.	TRBV2	TRBJ2-5	CASSELGTQYF	TGTGCCAGCAGTGAATTAGGGACCCAGTACTTC
.	few	TRBV6-5	TRBJ1-1	CASSYSQEERAFF	TGTGCCAGCAGTTATTCGCAAGAGGAAAGAGCTTTCTTT
.	few	TRBV7-3	TRBJ1-2	CASSVPTTAPYGYTF	TGTGCCAGCAGCGTTCCAACGACAGCACCCTATGGCTACACCTTC
TRBD2	.	TRBV2	TRBJ2-5	CASRGTSGTAAQYF	TGTGCCAGCAGGGGGACTAGCGGGACTGCGGCCCAGTACTTC
.	.	TRBV15	TRBJ1-1	CATSVRTVMNTEAFF	TGTGCCACCAGCGTACGAACAGTGATGAACACTGAAGCTTTCTTT
.	.	TRBV27	TRBJ1-1	CASIKTGQVNTEAFF	TGTGCCAGCATTAAAACAGGGCAGGTGAACACTGAAGCTTTCTTT
.	.	TRBV24-1	TRBJ1-5	CATSEHYNQPQHF	TGTGCCACCAGTGAACACTATAATCAGCCCCAGCATTTT
.	.	TRBV20-1	TRBJ2-5	CSAGGVLETQYF	TGCAGTGCTGGGGGAGTCCTGGAGACCCAGTACTTC
.	few	TRBV5-4	TRBJ2-7	CASSLGVDTNYEQYF	TGTGCCAGCAGCTTGGGAGTTGACACAAACTACGAGCAGTACTTC
.	.	TRBV10-3	TRBJ1-2	CAISGTARPNYGYTF	TGTGCCATCAGTGGGACAGCCAGGCCTAACTATGGCTACACCTTC
TRBD1	medium-sized	TRBV20-1	TRBJ2-3	CSARVLSRGQTDTQYF	TGCAGTGCTAGAGTGCTTAGCAGGGGGCAGACAGATACGCAGTATTTT
.	once	TRBV12-3/TRBV12-4	TRBJ2-7	CASSLGQPSYEQYF	TGTGCCAGCAGTTTAGGTCAACCCTCCTACGAGCAGTACTTC
.	.	TRBV27	TRBJ1-6	CASSRQTQNNSPLHF	TGTGCCAGCAGTCGACAGACACAAAATAATTCACCCCTCCACTTT